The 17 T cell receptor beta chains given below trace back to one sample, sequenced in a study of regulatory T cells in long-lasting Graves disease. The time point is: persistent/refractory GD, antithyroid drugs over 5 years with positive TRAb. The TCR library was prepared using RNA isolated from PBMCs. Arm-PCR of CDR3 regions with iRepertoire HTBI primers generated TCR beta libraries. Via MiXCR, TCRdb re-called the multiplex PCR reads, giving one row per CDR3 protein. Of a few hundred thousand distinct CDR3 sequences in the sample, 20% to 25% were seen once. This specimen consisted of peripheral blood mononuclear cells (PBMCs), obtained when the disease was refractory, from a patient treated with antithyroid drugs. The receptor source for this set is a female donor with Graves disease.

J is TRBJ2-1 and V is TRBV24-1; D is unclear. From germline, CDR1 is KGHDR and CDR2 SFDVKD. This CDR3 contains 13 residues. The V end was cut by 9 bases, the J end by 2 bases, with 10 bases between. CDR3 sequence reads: CATGNGAYNEQFF. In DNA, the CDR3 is TGTGCCACCGGCAACGGAGCCTACAATGAGCAGTTCTTC.

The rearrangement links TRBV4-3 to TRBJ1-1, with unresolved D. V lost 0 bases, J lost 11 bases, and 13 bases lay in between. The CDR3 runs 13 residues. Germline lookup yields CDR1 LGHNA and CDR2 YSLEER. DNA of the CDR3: TGCGCCAGCAGCCAAGAAGGGCACCCGGTGGCTTTCTTT. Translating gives CASSQEGHPVAFF.

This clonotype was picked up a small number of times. The CDR3 region has the DNA TGTGCCAGCAGCGCCAATGTTGAGCCGAACACTGAAGCTTTCTTT. Amino acids: CASSANVEPNTEAFF. V and J are TRBV5-5 and TRBJ1-1; D remains ambiguous. The germline V and J ends were trimmed by 4 bases and 1 base, with 14 bases remaining between them. The CDR3 extends over 15 amino acids. Germline-derived CDR1 and CDR2 are SGHKS and YYEKEE (reference sequence). Combining the CDR3 with reference TRBV5-5 and TRBJ1-1 gives the whole variable domain DAGVTQSPTHLIKTRGQQVTLRCSPISGHKSVSWYQQVLGQGPQFIFQYYEKEERGRGNFPDRFSARQFPNYSSELNVNALLLGDSALYLCASSANVEPNTEAFFGQGTRLTVV.

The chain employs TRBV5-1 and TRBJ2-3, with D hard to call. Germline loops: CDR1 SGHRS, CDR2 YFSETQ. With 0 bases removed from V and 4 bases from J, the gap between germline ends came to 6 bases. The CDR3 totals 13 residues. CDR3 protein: CASSLGQSDTQYF. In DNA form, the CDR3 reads TGCGCCAGCAGCTTGGGACAATCAGATACGCAGTATTTT.

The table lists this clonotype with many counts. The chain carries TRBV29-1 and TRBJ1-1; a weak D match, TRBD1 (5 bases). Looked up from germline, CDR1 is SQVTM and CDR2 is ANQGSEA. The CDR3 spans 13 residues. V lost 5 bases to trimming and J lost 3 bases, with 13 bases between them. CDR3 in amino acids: CSVPREGDTEAFF. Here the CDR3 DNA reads TGCAGCGTTCCAAGGGAAGGGGACACTGAAGCTTTCTTT.

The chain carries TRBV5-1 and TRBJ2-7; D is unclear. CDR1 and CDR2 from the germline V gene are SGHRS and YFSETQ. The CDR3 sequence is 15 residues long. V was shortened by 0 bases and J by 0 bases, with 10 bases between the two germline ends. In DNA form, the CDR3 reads TGCGCCAGCAGCTTGGGCGTCGCCGCCTCCTACGAGCAGTACTTC. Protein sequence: CASSLGVAASYEQYF.

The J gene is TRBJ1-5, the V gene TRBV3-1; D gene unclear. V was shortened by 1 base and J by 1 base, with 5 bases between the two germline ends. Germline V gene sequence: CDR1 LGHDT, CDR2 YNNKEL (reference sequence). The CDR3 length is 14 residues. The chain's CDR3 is CASSQVMSNQPQHF. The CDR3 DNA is TGTGCCAGCAGCCAAGTCATGAGCAATCAGCCCCAGCATTTT.

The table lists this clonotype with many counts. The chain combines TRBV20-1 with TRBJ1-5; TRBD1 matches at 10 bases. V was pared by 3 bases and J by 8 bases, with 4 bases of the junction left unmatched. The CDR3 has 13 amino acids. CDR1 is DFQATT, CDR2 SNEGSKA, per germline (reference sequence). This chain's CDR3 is CSARGTGVEPQHF. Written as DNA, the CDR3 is TGCAGTGCTAGGGGGACAGGGGTTGAGCCCCAGCATTTT.

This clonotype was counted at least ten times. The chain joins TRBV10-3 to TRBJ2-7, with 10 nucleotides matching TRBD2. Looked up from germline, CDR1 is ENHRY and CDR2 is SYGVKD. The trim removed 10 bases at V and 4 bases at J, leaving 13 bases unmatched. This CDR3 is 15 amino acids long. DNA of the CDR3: TGTGCCACGTCTACAGCGGGAGGGCTATCTTACGAGCAGTACTTC. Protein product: CATSTAGGLSYEQYF.

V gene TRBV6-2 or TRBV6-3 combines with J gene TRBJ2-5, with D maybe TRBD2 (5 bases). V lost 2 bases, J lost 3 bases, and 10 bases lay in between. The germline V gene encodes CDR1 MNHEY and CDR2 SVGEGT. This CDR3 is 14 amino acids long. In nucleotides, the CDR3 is TGTGCCAGCAGTTACGCCGCCGGGGAAGAGACCCAGTACTTC. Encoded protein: CASSYAAGEETQYF.

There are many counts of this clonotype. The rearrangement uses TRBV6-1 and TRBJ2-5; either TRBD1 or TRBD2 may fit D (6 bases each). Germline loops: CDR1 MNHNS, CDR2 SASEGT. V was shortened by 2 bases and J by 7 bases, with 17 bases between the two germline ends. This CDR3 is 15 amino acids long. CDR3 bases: TGTGCCAGCAGTGAAACGGGTTGGGGGGCTGGGACCCAGTACTTC. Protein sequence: CASSETGWGAGTQYF.

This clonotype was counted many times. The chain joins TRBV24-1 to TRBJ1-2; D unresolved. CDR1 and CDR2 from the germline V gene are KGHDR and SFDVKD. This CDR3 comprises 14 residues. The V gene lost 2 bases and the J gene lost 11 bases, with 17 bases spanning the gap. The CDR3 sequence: CATSDSKIKWRYTF. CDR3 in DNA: TGTGCCACCAGTGATTCGAAGATTAAGTGGCGGTACACCTTC.

In DNA, the CDR3 is TGTGCCAGCAGCCCACAGGGGGCGCCCCAAGAGACCCAGTACTTC. This translates into CASSPQGAPQETQYF. The chain joins TRBV13 to TRBJ2-5, with 9 nucleotides matching TRBD1. The germline CDR1 and CDR2 sequences are PRHDT and FYEKMQ (reference sequence). With 5 bases clipped from V and 1 base from J, the junction kept 5 bases outside the gene matches. The CDR3 spans 15 residues.

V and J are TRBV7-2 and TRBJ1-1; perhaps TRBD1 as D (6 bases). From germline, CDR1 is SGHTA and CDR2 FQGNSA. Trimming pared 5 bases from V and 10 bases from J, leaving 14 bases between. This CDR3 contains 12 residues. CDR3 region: CASSQDRLRAFF. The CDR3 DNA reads TGTGCCAGCAGCCAAGACAGGCTTAGAGCTTTCTTT.

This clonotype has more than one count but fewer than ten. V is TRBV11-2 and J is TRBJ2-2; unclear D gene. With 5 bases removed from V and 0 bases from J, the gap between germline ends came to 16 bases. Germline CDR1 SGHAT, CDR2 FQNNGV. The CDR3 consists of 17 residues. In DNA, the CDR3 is TGTGCCAGCAGCCCCCCCTCGGGTCGAGCGAACACCGGGGAGCTGTTTTTT. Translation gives CASSPPSGRANTGELFF.

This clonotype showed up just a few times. The CDR3 region is CASKPRQGIRELFF. The CDR3 nucleotides read TGTGCCAGCAAACCACGACAGGGAATCAGGGAGCTGTTTTTT. V gene TRBV12-3 or TRBV12-4 combines with J gene TRBJ2-2, with 7 bases aligning to TRBD1. The CDR3 extends over 14 amino acids. The V and J ends lost 7 bases and 9 bases, in that order; junction bases with no gene match: 11.

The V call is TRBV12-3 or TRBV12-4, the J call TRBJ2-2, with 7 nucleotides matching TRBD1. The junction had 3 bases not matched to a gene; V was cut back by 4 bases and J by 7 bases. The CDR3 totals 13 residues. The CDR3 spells CASSYRGFGELFF. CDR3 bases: TGTGCCAGCAGTTACAGGGGATTCGGGGAGCTGTTTTTT.